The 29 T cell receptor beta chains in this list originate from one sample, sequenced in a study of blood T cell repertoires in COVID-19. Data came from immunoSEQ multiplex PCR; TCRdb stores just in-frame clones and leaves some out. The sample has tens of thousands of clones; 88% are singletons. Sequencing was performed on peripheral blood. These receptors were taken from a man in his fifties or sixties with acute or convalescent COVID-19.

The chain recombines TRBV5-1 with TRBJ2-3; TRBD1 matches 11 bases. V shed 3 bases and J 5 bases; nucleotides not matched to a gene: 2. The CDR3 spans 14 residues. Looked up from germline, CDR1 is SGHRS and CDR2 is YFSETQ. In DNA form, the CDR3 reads TGCGCCAGCAGCTCGGGACAGGGGGAAGATACGCAGTATTTT. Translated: CASSSGQGEDTQYF.

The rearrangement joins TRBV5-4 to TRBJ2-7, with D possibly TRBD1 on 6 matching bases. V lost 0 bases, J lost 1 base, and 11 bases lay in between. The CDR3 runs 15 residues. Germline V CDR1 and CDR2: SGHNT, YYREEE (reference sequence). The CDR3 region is CASSLGQAASYEQYF. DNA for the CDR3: TGTGCCAGCAGCTTGGGACAGGCGGCTTCCTACGAGCAGTACTTC. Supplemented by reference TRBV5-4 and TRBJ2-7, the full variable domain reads ETGVTQSPTHLIKTRGQQVTLRCSSQSGHNTVSWYQQALGQGPQFIFQYYREEENGRGNFPPRFSGLQFPNYSSELNVNALELDDSALYLCASSLGQAASYEQYFGPGTRLTVT.

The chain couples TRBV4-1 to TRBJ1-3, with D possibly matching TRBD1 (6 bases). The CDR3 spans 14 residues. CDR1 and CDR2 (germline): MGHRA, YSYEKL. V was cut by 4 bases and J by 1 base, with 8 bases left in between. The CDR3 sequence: CASSPDRSGNTIYF. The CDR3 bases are TGCGCCAGCAGCCCAGACAGGTCTGGAAACACCATATATTTT.

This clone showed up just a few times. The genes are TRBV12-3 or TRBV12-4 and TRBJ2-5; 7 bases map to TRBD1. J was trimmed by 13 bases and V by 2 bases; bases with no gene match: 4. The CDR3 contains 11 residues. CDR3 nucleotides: TGTGCCAGCAGTTTATTCCGGGACAGGTACTTC. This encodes CASSLFRDRYF.

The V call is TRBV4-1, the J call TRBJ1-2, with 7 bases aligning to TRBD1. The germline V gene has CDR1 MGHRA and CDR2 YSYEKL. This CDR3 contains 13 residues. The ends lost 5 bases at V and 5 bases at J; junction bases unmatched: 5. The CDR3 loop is CASSEGQEYGYTF. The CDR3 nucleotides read TGCGCCAGCAGCGAAGGACAGGAATATGGCTACACCTTC.

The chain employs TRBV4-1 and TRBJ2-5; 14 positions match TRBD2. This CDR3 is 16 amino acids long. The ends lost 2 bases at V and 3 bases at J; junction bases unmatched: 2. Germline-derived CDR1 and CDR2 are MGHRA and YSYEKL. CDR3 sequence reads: CASSQRGLAGEETQYF. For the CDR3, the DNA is TGCGCCAGCAGCCAAAGGGGACTAGCGGGGGAAGAGACCCAGTACTTC.

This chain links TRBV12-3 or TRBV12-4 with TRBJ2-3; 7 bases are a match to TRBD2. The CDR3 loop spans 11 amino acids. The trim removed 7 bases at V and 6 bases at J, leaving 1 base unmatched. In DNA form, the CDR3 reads TGTGCCAGCACCGGGAGGGATACGCAGTATTTT. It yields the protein CASTGRDTQYF.

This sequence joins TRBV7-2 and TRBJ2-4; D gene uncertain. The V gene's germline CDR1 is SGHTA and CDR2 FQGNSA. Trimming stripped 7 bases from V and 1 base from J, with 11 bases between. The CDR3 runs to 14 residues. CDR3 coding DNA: TGTGCCAGCACTCCCGGGTTGGCCAAAAACATTCAGTACTTC. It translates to CASTPGLAKNIQYF.

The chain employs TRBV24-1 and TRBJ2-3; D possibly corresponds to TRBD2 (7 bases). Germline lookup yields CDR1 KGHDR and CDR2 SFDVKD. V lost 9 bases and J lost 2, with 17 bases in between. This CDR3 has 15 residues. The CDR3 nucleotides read TGTGCCACCCCGCAGGGGACTACTTTCACAGATACGCAGTATTTT. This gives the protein CATPQGTTFTDTQYF.

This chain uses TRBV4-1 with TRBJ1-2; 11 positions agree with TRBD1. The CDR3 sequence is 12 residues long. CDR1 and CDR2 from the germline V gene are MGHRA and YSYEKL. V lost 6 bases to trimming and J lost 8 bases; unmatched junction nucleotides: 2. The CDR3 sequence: CASRGQGGGYTF. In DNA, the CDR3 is TGCGCCAGCAGGGGACAGGGGGGAGGCTACACCTTC.

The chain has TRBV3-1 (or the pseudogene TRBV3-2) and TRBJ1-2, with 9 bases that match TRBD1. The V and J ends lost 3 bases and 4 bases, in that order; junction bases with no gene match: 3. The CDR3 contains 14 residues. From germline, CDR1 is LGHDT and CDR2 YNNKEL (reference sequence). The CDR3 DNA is TGTGCCAGCAGCCACCGGGACAGGGCCTATGGCTACACCTTC. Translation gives CASSHRDRAYGYTF.

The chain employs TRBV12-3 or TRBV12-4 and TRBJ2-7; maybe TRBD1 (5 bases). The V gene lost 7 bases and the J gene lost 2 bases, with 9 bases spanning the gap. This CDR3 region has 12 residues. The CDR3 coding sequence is TGTGCCAGCACCTCAGGGACCTACGAGCAGTACTTC. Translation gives CASTSGTYEQYF.

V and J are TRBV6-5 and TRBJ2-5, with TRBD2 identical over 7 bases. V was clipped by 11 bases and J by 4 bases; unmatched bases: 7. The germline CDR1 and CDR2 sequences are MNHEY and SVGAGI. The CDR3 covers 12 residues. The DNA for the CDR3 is TGTGCCGCGGGGGAGCAGGGAGAGACCCAGTACTTC. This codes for CAAGEQGETQYF.

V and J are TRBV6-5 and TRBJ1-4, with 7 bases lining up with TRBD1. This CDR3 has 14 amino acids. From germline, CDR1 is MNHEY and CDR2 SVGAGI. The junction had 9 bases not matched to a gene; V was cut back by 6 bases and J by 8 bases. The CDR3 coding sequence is TGTGCCAGCAGGGGGCAGGGACAGTCAGAAAAACTGTTTTTT. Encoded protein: CASRGQGQSEKLFF.

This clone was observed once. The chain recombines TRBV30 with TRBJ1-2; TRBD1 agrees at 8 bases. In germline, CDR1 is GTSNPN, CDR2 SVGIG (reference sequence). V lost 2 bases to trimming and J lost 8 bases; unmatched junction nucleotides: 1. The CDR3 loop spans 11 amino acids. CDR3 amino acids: CAWSSGGGYTF. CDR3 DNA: TGTGCCTGGAGTTCAGGGGGCGGCTACACCTTC.

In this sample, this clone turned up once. The CDR3 loop is CASSLDLAGVYEKLFF. The CDR3 region has the DNA TGTGCCAGCAGCTTAGATCTGGCAGGGGTGTATGAAAAACTGTTTTTT. The rearrangement uses TRBV11-2 and TRBJ1-4, with D maybe TRBD1 (6 bases). V lost 0 bases and J lost 6, with 14 bases in between. Germline lookup yields CDR1 SGHAT and CDR2 FQNNGV. The CDR3 has 16 residues.

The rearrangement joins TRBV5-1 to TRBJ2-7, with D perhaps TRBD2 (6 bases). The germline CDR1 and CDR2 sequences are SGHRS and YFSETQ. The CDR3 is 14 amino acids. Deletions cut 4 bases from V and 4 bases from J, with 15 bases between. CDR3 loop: CASSPDTGGYEQYF. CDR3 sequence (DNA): TGCGCCAGCAGCCCGGACACCGGGGGATACGAGCAGTACTTC.

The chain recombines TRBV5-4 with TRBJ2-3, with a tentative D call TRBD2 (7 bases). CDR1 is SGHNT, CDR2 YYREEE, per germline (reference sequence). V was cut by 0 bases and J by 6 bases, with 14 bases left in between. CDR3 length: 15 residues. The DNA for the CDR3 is TGTGCCAGCAGCTTGGCTAGCAAGGGGGGGGATACGCAGTATTTT. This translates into CASSLASKGGDTQYF.

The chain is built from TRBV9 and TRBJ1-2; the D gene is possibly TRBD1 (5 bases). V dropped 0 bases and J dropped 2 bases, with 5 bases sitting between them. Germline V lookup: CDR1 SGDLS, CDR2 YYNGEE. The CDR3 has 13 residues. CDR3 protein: CASSVGQNYGYTF. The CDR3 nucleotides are TGTGCCAGCAGCGTAGGACAGAACTATGGCTACACCTTC.

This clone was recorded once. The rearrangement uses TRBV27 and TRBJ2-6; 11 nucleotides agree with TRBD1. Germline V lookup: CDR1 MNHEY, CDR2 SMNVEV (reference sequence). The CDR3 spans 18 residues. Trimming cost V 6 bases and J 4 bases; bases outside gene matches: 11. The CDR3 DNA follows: TGTGCCAGCAGCCTAATGCGGACAGGGGGCCTGGGGGCCAACGTCCTGACTTTC. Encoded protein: CASSLMRTGGLGANVLTF.

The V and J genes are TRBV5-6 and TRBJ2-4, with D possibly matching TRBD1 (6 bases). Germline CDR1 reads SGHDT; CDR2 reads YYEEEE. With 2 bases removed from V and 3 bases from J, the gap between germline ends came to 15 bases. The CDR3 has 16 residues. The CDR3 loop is CASSLEGELGKNIQYF. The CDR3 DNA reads TGTGCCAGCAGCTTAGAGGGGGAGCTAGGCAAAAACATTCAGTACTTC.

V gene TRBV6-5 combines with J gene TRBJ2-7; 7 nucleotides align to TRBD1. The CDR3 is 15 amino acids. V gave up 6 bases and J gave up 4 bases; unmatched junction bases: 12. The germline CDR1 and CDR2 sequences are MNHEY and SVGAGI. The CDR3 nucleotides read TGTGCCAGCAGCCCAAGGACAGGACGTACGTACGAGCAGTACTTC. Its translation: CASSPRTGRTYEQYF.

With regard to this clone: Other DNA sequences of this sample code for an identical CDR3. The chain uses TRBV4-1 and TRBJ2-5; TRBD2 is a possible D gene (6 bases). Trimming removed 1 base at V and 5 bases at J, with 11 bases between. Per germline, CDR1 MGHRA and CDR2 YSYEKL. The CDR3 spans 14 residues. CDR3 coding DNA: TGCGCCAGCAGCCAAGCGGGGGTAGGCGAGACCCAGTACTTC. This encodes CASSQAGVGETQYF.

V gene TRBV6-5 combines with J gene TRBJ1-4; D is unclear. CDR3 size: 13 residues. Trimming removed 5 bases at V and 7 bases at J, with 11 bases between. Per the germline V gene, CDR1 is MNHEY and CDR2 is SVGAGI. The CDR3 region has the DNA TGTGCCAGCAGTAAACGTATCGGTGAAAAACTGTTTTTT. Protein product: CASSKRIGEKLFF.

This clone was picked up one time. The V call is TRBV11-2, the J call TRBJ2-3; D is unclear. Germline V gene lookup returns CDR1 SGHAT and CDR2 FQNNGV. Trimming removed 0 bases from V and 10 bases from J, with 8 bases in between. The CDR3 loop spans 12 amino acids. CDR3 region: CASSLDFQSQYF. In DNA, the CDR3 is TGTGCCAGCAGCTTAGATTTCCAGTCGCAGTATTTT.

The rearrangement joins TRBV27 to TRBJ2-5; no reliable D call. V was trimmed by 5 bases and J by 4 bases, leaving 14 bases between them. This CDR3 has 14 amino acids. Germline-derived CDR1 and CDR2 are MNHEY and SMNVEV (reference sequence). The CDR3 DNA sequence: TGTGCCAGCAGTACCGAGGTCGGTCGAGAGACCCAGTACTTC. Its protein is CASSTEVGRETQYF.

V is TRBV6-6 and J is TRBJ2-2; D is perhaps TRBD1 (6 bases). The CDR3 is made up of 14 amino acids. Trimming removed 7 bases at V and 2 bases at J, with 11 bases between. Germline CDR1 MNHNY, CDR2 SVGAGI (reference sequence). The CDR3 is CASTLDRNTGELFF. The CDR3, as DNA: TGTGCCAGCACCTTGGACAGAAACACCGGGGAGCTGTTTTTT.

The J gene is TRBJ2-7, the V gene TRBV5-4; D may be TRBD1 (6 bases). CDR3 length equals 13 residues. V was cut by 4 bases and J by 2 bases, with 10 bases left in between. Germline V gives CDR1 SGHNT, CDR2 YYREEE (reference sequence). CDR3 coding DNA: TGTGCCAGCAGCCTACAGGGTGCCTACGAGCAGTACTTC. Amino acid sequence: CASSLQGAYEQYF.

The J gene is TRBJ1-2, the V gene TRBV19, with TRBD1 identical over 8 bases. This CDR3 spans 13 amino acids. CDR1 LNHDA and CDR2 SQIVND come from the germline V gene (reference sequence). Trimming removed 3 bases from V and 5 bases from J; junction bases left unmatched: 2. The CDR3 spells CASSIQGAYGYTF. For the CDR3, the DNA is TGTGCCAGTAGTATCCAGGGGGCGTATGGCTACACCTTC.